Listed below are T cell receptor beta chains from one sample, sequenced in a study of T cell clonotyping in hematopoietic cell transplantation. Sequencing was performed with immunoSEQ multiplex PCR; in TCRdb, only in-frame clones are kept and a portion is missing. The data contain some 8,700 clones, more than 80% of them singletons. The sequences come from peripheral blood mononuclear cells, collected 180 days after allogeneic stem cell transplant. The receptors come from a female patient aged 50-59 years who had an allogeneic stem cell transplant from an unrelated donor, so the T cells may come from the graft donor. Some clones in this sample may be carry-over from other donors' samples. Each CDR3 is given with its conserved first and last residue. D genes are given only for firm matches. Clone size is shown for a subset of rows, as once, few, many or a class of expanded clone.

j_gene | abundance | d_gene | v_gene | CDR3nt | CDR3aa
TRBJ1-1 | - | TRBD1 | TRBV4-2 | TGTGCCAGCAGCCAAGACCCGACAGGGTACACTGAAGCTTTCTTT | CASSQDPTGYTEAFF
TRBJ1-1 | - | TRBD1 | TRBV27 | TGTGCCAGCAGTCTCGGGACAGGGGGCACAAACACTGAAGCTTTCTTT | CASSLGTGGTNTEAFF
TRBJ2-7 | - | - | TRBV7-9 | TGTGCCAGCAGCCAGACAGACGAGCAGTACTTC | CASSQTDEQYF
TRBJ2-7 | - | - | TRBV6-1 | TGTGCCAGCAGTGAGGTGGGGGGGGCCGTCAACGAGCAGTACTTC | CASSEVGGAVNEQYF
TRBJ1-1 | - | - | TRBV7-9 | TGTGCCAGCAGCTCTACGAGGAGTGAAGCTTTCTTT | CASSSTRSEAFF
TRBJ2-7 | - | TRBD1 | TRBV5-3 | TGTGCCAGAAGCTTGGCCACCAGACGGGTAACAGGGGGCTCCTACGAGCAGTACTTC | CARSLATRRVTGGSYEQYF
TRBJ1-2 | - | - | TRBV28 | TGTGCCAGCAGACGTCAGGGGTCCATCTATGGCTACACCTTC | CASRRQGSIYGYTF
TRBJ2-2 | - | - | TRBV7-9 | TGTGCCAGCAGCTCAGAAAACAGGGCCGGGGAGCTGTTTTTT | CASSSENRAGELFF
TRBJ2-7 | - | - | TRBV5-1 | TGCGCCAGCGGGCTGAGCTCCTACGAGCAGTACTTC | CASGLSSYEQYF
TRBJ1-4 | - | - | TRBV29-1 | TGCAGCGTGACCCACCAAGGGACCGAAAAACTGTTTTTT | CSVTHQGTEKLFF
TRBJ1-6 | once | - | TRBV14 | TGTGCCAGCAGCCAAGAGTCTTATTCACCCCTCCACTTT | CASSQESYSPLHF
TRBJ2-7 | once | - | TRBV7-9 | TGTGCCAGCAGCGGGCTGGCCGAGCAGTACTTC | CASSGLAEQYF
TRBJ1-5 | - | TRBD1 | TRBV29-1 | TGCAGCGTTGTGGTCCAGGGGGCCCATCAGCCCCAGCATTTT | CSVVVQGAHQPQHF
TRBJ1-2 | - | - | TRBV2 | TGTGCCAGCAGTTTTAACGATGGCTACACCTTC | CASSFNDGYTF
TRBJ1-2 | once | TRBD1 | TRBV15 | TGTGCCACCAGCAGGGAGACAGGGAGCTATGGCTACACCTTC | CATSRETGSYGYTF
TRBJ1-1 | - | - | TRBV19 | TGTGCCAGTAGTATCGACAGCCCGAACACTGAAGCTTTCTTT | CASSIDSPNTEAFF
TRBJ1-5 | - | - | TRBV5-1 | TGCGCCAGCAGCTTGTGGGGAGATCAGCCCCAGCATTTT | CASSLWGDQPQHF
TRBJ2-6 | - | - | TRBV29-1 | TGCAGCGTTGACGAGGACACCTCTGGGGCCAACGTCCTGACTTTC | CSVDEDTSGANVLTF
TRBJ2-1 | - | - | TRBV10-3 | TGTGCCATCAGTGTTGGGGCGGGGAATGAGCAGTTCTTC | CAISVGAGNEQFF
TRBJ1-1 | few | - | TRBV5-6 | TGTGCCAGCAGCTTGGGGGGGGGCACTGAAGCTTTCTTT | CASSLGGGTEAFF
TRBJ1-3 | - | - | TRBV28 | TGTGCCAGTGGGATGGGTCCCCCTTCGAACACCATATATTTT | CASGMGPPSNTIYF
TRBJ2-7 | - | - | TRBV2 | TGTGCCAGCAGTGAAATGGAGGAAGAGGGCTCCTACGAGCAGTACTTC | CASSEMEEEGSYEQYF
TRBJ2-3 | - | TRBD2 | TRBV2 | TGTGCCAGTGGGGGGACTAGCGGGCCCCAAAGGTATACGCAGTATTTT | CASGGTSGPQRYTQYF
TRBJ2-4 | - | - | TRBV28 | TGTGCCAGCAGTTCAACAACCGGACTAGGACAGGGAAATTCAAAAGCCAAAAACATTCAGTACTTC | CASSSTTGLGQGNSKAKNIQYF
TRBJ1-2 | - | - | TRBV5-1 | TGCGCCAGCAGCCAGAACAGGGACTATGGCTACACCTTC | CASSQNRDYGYTF
TRBJ1-4 | few | - | TRBV5-6 | TGTGCCAGCAGCTTCAAGGGGATGGAAAAACTGTTTTTT | CASSFKGMEKLFF
TRBJ2-7 | - | - | TRBV2 | TGTGCCAGCAGTGAAGGACCTTTATACGAGCAGTACTTC | CASSEGPLYEQYF
TRBJ2-1 | - | - | TRBV28 | TGTGCCAGCAGTTTAGGGAGCTCCTACAATGAGCAGTTCTTC | CASSLGSSYNEQFF
TRBJ1-2 | once | - | TRBV19 | TGTGCCAGTAGTCTTACTAACTATGGCTACACCTTC | CASSLTNYGYTF
TRBJ1-2 | - | - | TRBV5-4 | TGTGCCAGCAGCTTGGAAGGGTTTAATGGCTACACCTTC | CASSLEGFNGYTF
TRBJ2-2 | - | - | TRBV30 | TGTGCCTGGAAATGGACGGTTAGGACCGGGGAGCTGTTTTTT | CAWKWTVRTGELFF
TRBJ1-1 | few | - | TRBV2 | TGTGCCAGCAGTGAAGCGCGAAAGAACACTGAAGCTTTCTTT | CASSEARKNTEAFF
TRBJ1-1 | - | - | TRBV28 | TGTGCCAGCAGTCTACTAGTCACTGAAGCTTTCTTT | CASSLLVTEAFF
TRBJ2-3 | - | - | TRBV6-5 | TGTGCCAGCAGTTACGCGGCAGGGGCAGATACGCAGTATTTT | CASSYAAGADTQYF
TRBJ2-2 | few | - | TRBV14 | TGTGCCAGCAGCCAAGTAGGTGGGGCTGTCACCGGGGAGCTGTTTTTT | CASSQVGGAVTGELFF
TRBJ2-7 | - | - | TRBV6-5 | TGTGCCAGCAGGACGGAAGCCTACGAGCAGTACTTC | CASRTEAYEQYF
TRBJ2-3 | - | TRBD2 | TRBV28 | TGTGCCAGCAGACCAGAGGGGACTAGCCTTCATACGCAGTATTTT | CASRPEGTSLHTQYF
TRBJ2-7 | - | TRBD1 | TRBV5-1 | TGCGCCAGCAGCCCCACGACAGGGGGCCTCGAGCAGTACTTC | CASSPTTGGLEQYF
TRBJ2-5 | few | TRBD1 | TRBV6-6 | TGTGCCAGCAGCAAAAACAGGGGCCCAACAGAGACCCAGTACTTC | CASSKNRGPTETQYF
TRBJ1-3 | - | TRBD1 | TRBV7-2 | TGTGCCAGCAGCGGCCACAGGGGCGCCGGAAACACCATATATTTT | CASSGHRGAGNTIYF
TRBJ1-6 | - | - | TRBV7-2 | TGTGCCTCTAGTGGGGCTCTAGGGTCACCCCTCCACTTT | CASSGALGSPLHF
TRBJ1-1 | - | - | TRBV19 | TGTGCCAGCGACACAGGGAACACTGAAGCTTTCTTT | CASDTGNTEAFF